The 14 T cell receptor beta chains given below trace back to one sample, sequenced in a study of radiation and T cells in renal cell carcinoma. The sample's time point: baseline pretreatment blood. Treatment of the sample: 15 Gy SBRT to primary tumor, nephrectomy 4 weeks later. Assay: immunoSEQ multiplex PCR; the TCRdb copy retains only in-frame clones and omits some. Of some 140,000 clones listed, 70% to 90% are singletons. The material was blood, obtained from a patient whose treatment included radiotherapy and nephrectomy. The receptors were gathered from a woman between 45 and 65 years old with renal cell carcinoma.

The chain uses TRBV18 and TRBJ1-1; the match to TRBD1 covers 7 bases. CDR1 and CDR2 (germline): KGHSH, LQKENI. V was clipped by 3 bases and J by 3 bases; unmatched bases: 4. The CDR3 contains 14 residues. The chain's CDR3 is CASSPRGSYTEAFF. The CDR3 region has the DNA TGTGCCAGCTCACCCAGGGGGTCTTACACTGAAGCTTTCTTT.

The J gene is TRBJ1-1, the V gene TRBV18; D perhaps matches TRBD1 (5 bases). This CDR3 has 16 residues. V was trimmed by 4 bases and J by 1 base, leaving 16 bases between them. Germline V gene data show CDR1 as KGHSH and CDR2 as LQKENI. For the CDR3, the DNA is TGTGCCAGCTCACAACTCCGTGGGGCAGCGAACACTGAAGCTTTCTTT. It codes for CASSQLRGAANTEAFF.

J is TRBJ2-3 and V is TRBV9; TRBD1 matches 8 bases. CDR1 and CDR2 (germline): SGDLS, YYNGEE. Trimming removed 3 bases from V and 6 bases from J; junction bases left unmatched: 9. The CDR3 contains 15 residues. The CDR3 protein is CASSARTGGSDTQYF. CDR3 nucleotide sequence: TGTGCCAGCAGCGCGAGAACAGGGGGTTCGGATACGCAGTATTTT.

Comments on this clone: The junction departs from the called germline gene at one end, perhaps through a read error. CDR3 in DNA: TGTACCACCAGCCCGTATAGAGAAATAACAGATACGCAGTATTTT. Amino acids: CTTSPYREITDTQYF. The V call is TRBV15, the J call TRBJ2-3; D is unresolved. Per germline, CDR1 LNHNV and CDR2 YYDKDF (reference sequence). This CDR3 has 15 amino acids.

This chain uses TRBV6-5 with TRBJ2-2, with D possibly called TRBD1 or TRBD2 (5 bases each). CDR1 is MNHEY, CDR2 SVGAGI, per germline. CDR3 length: 14 residues. Trimming cost V 3 bases and J 6 bases, with 11 bases left between them. CDR3 region: CASSYDGGAGELFF. CDR3 bases: TGTGCCAGCAGTTATGATGGGGGAGCCGGGGAGCTGTTTTTT.

Judged by abundance, this clone is medium-sized. Distinct nucleotide sequences in the sample also encode this CDR3. The genes are TRBV19 and TRBJ2-1; 12 bases are a match to TRBD2. The germline V gene has CDR1 LNHDA and CDR2 SQIVND (reference sequence). The V and J ends lost 6 bases and 4 bases, in that order; junction bases with no gene match: 4. The CDR3 spans 15 residues. The CDR3 DNA sequence: TGTGCCAGTAGCCGGACTAGCGGGGATTACAATGAGCAGTTCTTC. As protein: CASSRTSGDYNEQFF.

This sequence joins TRBV5-4 and TRBJ2-6, with D uncertain. The CDR3 spans 15 residues. Germline assignment: CDR1 SGHNT and CDR2 YYREEE (reference sequence). V dropped 3 bases and J dropped 0 bases, with 7 bases sitting between them. The CDR3 loop reads CASSSVNSGANVLTF. In DNA, the CDR3 is TGTGCCAGCAGCTCGGTGAACTCTGGGGCCAACGTCCTGACTTTC.

The chain joins TRBV7-9 to TRBJ2-1; 14 nucleotides align to TRBD2. This CDR3 contains 15 residues. V dropped 5 bases and J dropped 5; count of bases not matched to a gene: 2. The germline V gene encodes CDR1 SEHNR and CDR2 FQNEAQ (reference sequence). The DNA for the CDR3 is TGTGCCAGCAGCCTGGGACTAGCGGGGGACAATGAGCAGTTCTTC. It specifies CASSLGLAGDNEQFF. Complete variable domain (other parts from reference TRBV7-9 and TRBJ2-1): DTGVSQNPRHKITKRGQNVTFRCDPISEHNRLYWYRQTLGQGPEFLTYFQNEAQLEKSRLLSDRFSAERPKGSFSTLEIQRTEQGDSAMYLCASSLGLAGDNEQFFGPGTRLTVL.

This clone was seen a handful of times. This chain uses TRBV27 with TRBJ2-7, with 8 positions matching TRBD1. The trim removed 3 bases at V and 2 bases at J, leaving 3 bases unmatched. Germline V gives CDR1 MNHEY, CDR2 SMNVEV (reference sequence). The CDR3 length is 14 residues. CDR3 region: CASSFGQGPYEQYF. The CDR3 DNA reads as TGTGCCAGCAGTTTTGGACAGGGCCCCTACGAGCAGTACTTC.

J is TRBJ2-1 and V is TRBV12-5; no clear D gene. The ends were cut back, 6 bases at V and 7 bases at J, with 10 bases in the middle. Per the germline V gene, CDR1 is LGHNT and CDR2 is FRNRAP. The CDR3 spans 12 residues. CDR3 in DNA: TGTGCTAGTGGACAGTTGGGGAATGAGCAGTTCTTC. Amino acids: CASGQLGNEQFF.

V is TRBV6-1 and J is TRBJ1-2, with TRBD1 identical over 11 bases. The CDR3 spans 14 residues. Per the germline V gene, CDR1 is MNHNS and CDR2 is SASEGT. Trimming at V came to 3 bases and at J to 4 bases, leaving 1 base not matched to a gene. The CDR3 sequence: CASSEDRGLYGYTF. The CDR3 nucleotides are TGTGCCAGCAGTGAGGACAGGGGGCTCTATGGCTACACCTTC.

The V gene is TRBV5-6, the J gene TRBJ2-6, with no clear D. In germline, CDR1 is SGHDT, CDR2 YYEEEE. V lost 0 bases and J lost 0, with 4 bases in between. CDR3 size: 15 residues. Here the CDR3 reads CASSLARSGANVLTF. The CDR3 DNA is TGTGCCAGCAGCTTGGCCCGCTCTGGGGCCAACGTCCTGACTTTC. The complete variable domain, with remaining parts taken from reference TRBV5-6 and TRBJ2-6, reads DAGVTQSPTHLIKTRGQQVTLRCSPKSGHDTVSWYQQALGQGPQFIFQYYEEEERQRGNFPDRFSGHQFPNYSSELNVNALLLGDSALYLCASSLARSGANVLTFGAGSRLTVL.

This clone turned up a few times. V and J are TRBV12-5 and TRBJ1-6; 8 nucleotides line up with TRBD1. The CDR3 extends over 16 amino acids. Germline CDR1 reads LGHNT; CDR2 reads FRNRAP. V gave up 5 bases and J gave up 5 bases; unmatched junction bases: 8. The DNA for the CDR3 is TGTGCTAGTGGTGCTCCAGGGGGCAATAATAATTCACCCCTCCACTTT. It encodes CASGAPGGNNNSPLHF.

The chain uses TRBV4-2 and TRBJ1-1, with D maybe TRBD1 (6 bases). The CDR3 spans 16 residues. Germline V gives CDR1 LGHNA, CDR2 YNFKEQ. Trimming took 4 bases from V and 4 from J, leaving 19 bases between them. DNA for the CDR3: TGTGCCAGCAGCCGTCCCGCGGGGGGCGCAAGCACTGAAGCTTTCTTT. Protein: CASSRPAGGASTEAFF.